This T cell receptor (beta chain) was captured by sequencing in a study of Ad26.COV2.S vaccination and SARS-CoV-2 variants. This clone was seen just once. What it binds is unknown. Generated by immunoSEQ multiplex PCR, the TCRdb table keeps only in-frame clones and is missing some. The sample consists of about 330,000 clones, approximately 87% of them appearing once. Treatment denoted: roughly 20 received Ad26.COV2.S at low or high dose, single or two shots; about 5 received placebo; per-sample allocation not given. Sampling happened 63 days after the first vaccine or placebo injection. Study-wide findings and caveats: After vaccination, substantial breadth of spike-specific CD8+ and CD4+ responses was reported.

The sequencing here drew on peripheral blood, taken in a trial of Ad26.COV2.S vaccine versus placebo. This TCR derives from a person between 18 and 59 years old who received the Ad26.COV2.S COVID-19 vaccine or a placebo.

CDR3 DNA: TGTGCCACCAGCAGAGATCGAGGGTCCCCCGGGCACGAGCAGTACGTC. It specifies CATSRDRGSPGHEQYV. The chain uses TRBV15 and TRBJ2-7, with TRBD2 as a possible D gene (5 bases). Germline CDR1 reads LNHNV; CDR2 reads YYDKDF (reference sequence). The CDR3 runs 16 residues. V was shortened by 0 bases and J by 5 bases, with 17 bases between the two germline ends.